The entry that follows covers one T cell receptor beta chain sequence. This clone's antigen is unknown. No base quality values were provided; no much bigger clone lies one nucleotide off. This sample was included in a study of somatic mutations in cytotoxic T cells in rheumatoid arthritis (dated by TCRdb to the late 2010s). Regarding the complete study: Before any treatment started and right after they were diagnosed, patients gave peripheral blood samples (around 30 ml EDTA). Some T-cell populations stained with V beta antibodies were sorted by flow on a FACSAria II or Sony SH800 to nearly 100% purity, with sorted V beta1+ cells additionally subjected to TCRB sequencing. A total of 65 rheumatoid arthritis patients and approximately 21 healthy controls underwent TCRB deep sequencing. While receiving immunosuppressive therapy such as methotrexate, hydroxychloroquine and sulfasalazine, patients provided follow-up samples after diagnosis. The median ages of the patient and control groups were essentially identical. To characterize clonality, the study used TCRB deep sequencing while asking whether somatic mutations are carried by expanded CD8+ T-cell clones in newly diagnosed, untreated rheumatoid arthritis.

Positive magnetic bead selection on an AutoMACS was used to isolate CD4+ and CD8+ cells, with flow cytometry used to check purity. After a first flow cytometry screen using a TCR V beta antibody panel, clonal expansions were characterized through TCRB deep sequencing of sorted CD8+ fractions. Isolation of peripheral blood mononuclear cells was done through Ficoll-Paque PLUS density gradient separation. DNA was extracted from CD4-enriched, CD8-enriched or PBMC samples with Nucleospin Tissue or Tissue XS kits and quantified with a Qubit 2.0 fluorometer. Broad study findings and their caveats: Rheumatoid arthritis patients and age-matched healthy controls did not significantly differ in CD8+ T-cell clonality. The slight TRBV07 underrepresentation in patients was not adjusted for multiple comparisons. Healthy controls showed no age-related increase in CD8+ clonality, whereas patients did (Spearman r of about 0.52). The antigen targets of the expanded CD8+ clones were unknown, and absence from virus-specific databases did not rule out viral specificity. The largest CD8+ clone made up more than 20% of CD8+ cells in about an eighth of the 65 patients, and blood and synovial fluid shared several identical CD8+ TCRB sequences.

TCRB CDR3 sequencing used the immunoSEQ assay on genomic DNA. In the paper's pipeline: Published virus-specific TCRB sequences were compared with patient CD8+ clones larger than 1%, and only a few matches were found. Nothing other than productive TCRB rearrangements was included in the analyses. A clone was defined by a unique TCRB CDR3 sequence, and clonality was computed as a productive clonality index based on Shannon entropy. Repertoire overlap between two samples was calculated from the template counts of each clone relative to total templates per sample. V-gene usage from TCRB sequencing and V-gene usage measured by flow cytometry were correlated (Spearman r of roughly 0.56). Entries here come from immuneACCESS through TCRdb and include only in-frame sequences with V and J called. Some clones fail to appear in such tables; in the studies checked, an unresolved V gene covers under half of the shortfall, and the cause of the remainder is unknown. That table supplies the V and J calls and clone size; D and trimming were determined from the DNA. The sample table shows around 6,000 clones, and roughly 77% are seen once. The top ten constitute 30% of the sample.

The CDR3 contains 14 residues, cysteine and phenylalanine counted. Of all the DNA, just the CDR3 is kept, 42 bases in frame from base 1. Germline trimming amounts to 1 base on V and 10 bases on J, with 5 as the count of junction bases outside the gene matches. CDR1 and CDR2 are drawn from the germline V gene (reference sequence): MNHEY, SMNVEV. This receptor was obtained from a woman between 65 and 79 years old with rheumatoid arthritis. Specimen: CD8+ T cells sorted from blood, collected at a follow-up visit. The chain employs TRBV27 and TRBJ2-1, with 9 bases matching TRBD2. The nucleotide sequence is TGTGCCAGCAGTTTATATCCTAGCGGGGAGGAGCAGTTCTTC. Its protein reads: CASSLYPSGEEQFF.